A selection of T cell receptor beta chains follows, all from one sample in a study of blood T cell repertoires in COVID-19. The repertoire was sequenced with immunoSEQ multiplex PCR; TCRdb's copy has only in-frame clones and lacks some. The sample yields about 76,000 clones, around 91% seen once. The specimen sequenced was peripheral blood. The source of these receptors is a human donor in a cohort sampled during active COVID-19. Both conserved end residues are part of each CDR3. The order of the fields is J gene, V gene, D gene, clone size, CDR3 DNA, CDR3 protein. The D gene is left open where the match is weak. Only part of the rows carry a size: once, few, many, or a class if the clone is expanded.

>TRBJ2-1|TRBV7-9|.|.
TGTGCCAGCAGCCGAACAGGGAGCTCCTACAATGAGCAGTTCTTC
CASSRTGSSYNEQFF
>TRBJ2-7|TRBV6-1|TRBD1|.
TGTGCCAGCAGTGAAGCTCACAGGGGGTCCTACGAGCAGTACTTC
CASSEAHRGSYEQYF
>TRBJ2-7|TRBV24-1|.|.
TGTGCCACCAGTGATGGACAAGTACCAGAAGAGCAGTACTTC
CATSDGQVPEEQYF
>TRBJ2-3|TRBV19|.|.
TGTGCCAGTAGTATGCAAGGGGACTCTAGCACAGATACGCAGTATTTT
CASSMQGDSSTDTQYF
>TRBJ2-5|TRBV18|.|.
TGTGCCAGCTCACTAAGCGTGCAAGAGACCCAGTACTTC
CASSLSVQETQYF
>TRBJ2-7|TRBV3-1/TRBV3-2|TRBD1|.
TGTGCCAGCAGCCTCTTACAGGGGGCGTACGAGCAGTACTTC
CASSLLQGAYEQYF
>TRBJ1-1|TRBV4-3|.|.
TGCGCCAGCAGCCAAGATTTTTCTGGCATGAACACTGAAGCTTTCTTT
CASSQDFSGMNTEAFF
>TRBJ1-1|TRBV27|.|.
TGTGCCAGCAGTCCCTACGGCAGGGTGAACACTGAAGCTTTCTTT
CASSPYGRVNTEAFF
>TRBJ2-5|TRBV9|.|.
TGTGCCAGCAGCGTTTCAACAGTTCAAGAGACCCAGTACTTC
CASSVSTVQETQYF
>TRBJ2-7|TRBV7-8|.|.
TGTGCCAGCAGCTTACGGAGAGATCAGTCGGGGTTTGAGCAGTACTTC
CASSLRRDQSGFEQYF
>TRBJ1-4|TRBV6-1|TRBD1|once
TGTGCCAGCAGTGATTGGGGACAGGGAGGGAAACTGTTTTTT
CASSDWGQGGKLFF
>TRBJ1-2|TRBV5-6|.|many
TGTGCCAGCAGCCTCCGGACAGCTAACTATGGCTACACCTTC
CASSLRTANYGYTF
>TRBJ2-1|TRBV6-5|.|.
TGTGCCAGCAGTTACTCGATAGGATCTAGCGATGAGCAGTTCTTC
CASSYSIGSSDEQFF
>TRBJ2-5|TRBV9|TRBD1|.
TGTGCCAGCAGCGTAGAGCCAGGGGGCCCTGAGACCCAGTACTTC
CASSVEPGGPETQYF
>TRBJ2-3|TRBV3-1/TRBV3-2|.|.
TGTGCCAGCAGCCGGAGCGGACCCGCCACAGATACGCAGTATTTT
CASSRSGPATDTQYF
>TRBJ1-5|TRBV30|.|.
TGTGCCTGGACCTACGGGGCGGGGCAGCCCCAGCATTTT
CAWTYGAGQPQHF
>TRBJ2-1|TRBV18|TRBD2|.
TGTGCCAGCTTACTGACTAGCGATAATGAGCAGTTCTTC
CASLLTSDNEQFF
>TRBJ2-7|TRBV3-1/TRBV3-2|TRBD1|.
TGTGCCAGCAGCCAGGGGACAGGGGGTGAGCAGTACTTC
CASSQGTGGEQYF
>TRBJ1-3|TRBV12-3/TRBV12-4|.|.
TGTGCCAGCAGTTTTCCAGGGCTCACCATATATTTT
CASSFPGLTIYF
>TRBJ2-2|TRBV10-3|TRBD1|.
TGTGCCATCAGGGGGGACAGGGAGGCCGGGGAGCTGTTTTTT
CAIRGDREAGELFF
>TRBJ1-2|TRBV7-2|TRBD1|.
TGTGCCAGCAGCCCCCCGGGACAGAACTATGGCTACACCTTC
CASSPPGQNYGYTF
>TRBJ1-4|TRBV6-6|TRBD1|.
TGTGCCAGCAGGCCCGGGACAGAAAATGAAAAACTGTTTTTT
CASRPGTENEKLFF
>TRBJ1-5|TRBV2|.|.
TGTGCCAGCAGTTTTCTACAGGTTAGCAATCAGCCCCAGCATTTT
CASSFLQVSNQPQHF
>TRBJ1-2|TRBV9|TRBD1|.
TGTGCCAGCAGCCCGACGGGACAGGGGATCTATGGCTACACCTTC
CASSPTGQGIYGYTF
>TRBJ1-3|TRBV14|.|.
TGTGCCAGCAGCCCCTATGGAGGGGTCAACTCTGGAAACACCATATATTTT
CASSPYGGVNSGNTIYF
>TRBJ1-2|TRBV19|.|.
TGTGCCAGTGACGGGCTCGCAGACAGCGGCTACACCTTC
CASDGLADSGYTF
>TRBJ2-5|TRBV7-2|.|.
TGTGCCAGCAGCTTGAGGCGGGGGCCCGAAGAGACCCAGTACTTC
CASSLRRGPEETQYF
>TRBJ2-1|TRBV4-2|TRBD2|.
TGTGCCAGCAGCCAAGAGTGGGGGGGATTAAATGAGCAGTTCTTC
CASSQEWGGLNEQFF
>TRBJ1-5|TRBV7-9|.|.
TGTGCCAGCAGCTTAGGAACCGTCAGTCAGCCCCAGCATTTT
CASSLGTVSQPQHF
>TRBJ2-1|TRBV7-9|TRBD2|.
TGTGCCAGCAGCTTTTTGGGACTAGCGGACAATGAGCAGTTCTTC
CASSFLGLADNEQFF
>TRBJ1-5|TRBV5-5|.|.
TGTGCCAGCAGCTTGGTGGGAGGGGACTCCTATAGCAATCAGCCCCAGCATTTT
CASSLVGGDSYSNQPQHF
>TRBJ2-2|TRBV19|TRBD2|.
TGTGCCAGTACCCTTTCGGGGGTGACTAGCGGGCCCGTCACCGGGGAGCTGTTTTTT
CASTLSGVTSGPVTGELFF
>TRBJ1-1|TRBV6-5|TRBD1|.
TGTGCCAGCAGTCGTAACAGGGGTGACACTGAAGCTTTCTTT
CASSRNRGDTEAFF
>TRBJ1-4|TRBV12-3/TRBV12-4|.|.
TGTGCCAGCAGAATCACTGACCCAGGAAAACTGTTTTTT
CASRITDPGKLFF
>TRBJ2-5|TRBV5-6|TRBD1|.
TGTGCCAGCAGCTTGGACAGGGGGGTGACCCAGTACTTC
CASSLDRGVTQYF
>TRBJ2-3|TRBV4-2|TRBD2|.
TGTGCCAGCAGCCAAATGGTACTGGCGGGGGATCGAGATACGCAGTATTTT
CASSQMVLAGDRDTQYF
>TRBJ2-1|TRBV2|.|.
TGTGCCAGCAGCTACTACAATGAGCAGTTCTTC
CASSYYNEQFF
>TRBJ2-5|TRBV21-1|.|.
TGTGCCAGCAGCTTCAGGGGTCCAGAGACCCAGTACTTC
CASSFRGPETQYF
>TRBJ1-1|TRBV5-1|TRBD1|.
TGCGCCAGCAGCTTGGACAGGGGTGAAGCTTTCTTT
CASSLDRGEAFF
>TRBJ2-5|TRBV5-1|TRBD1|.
TGCGCCAGCAGCTTGAGTCCCCCACAGGGGTACGGGGAGACCCAGTACTTC
CASSLSPPQGYGETQYF
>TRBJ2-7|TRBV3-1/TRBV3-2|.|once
TGTGCCAGCAGCCAGCCTCAGGCCGTTTACGAGCAGTACTTC
CASSQPQAVYEQYF